The 14 T cell receptor beta chains given below trace back to one sample, sequenced in a study of blood T cells in healthy people across ages (dated by TCRdb to between 2014 and 2017). Receptor amplification or capture employed 5' RACE. The data were produced on an Illumina HiSeq 2500. The second PCR ran for roughly 7 to 11 cycles and used a J-beta primer mix along with a sample-barcoded 5' primer. The public reads were run again by TCRdb, first through fastp at Q25 and then through MiXCR, and only productive beta chains were kept. Every distinct CDR3 protein forms one entry, paired with its most common genes and DNA. The sample table records fewer than 900,000 distinct CDR3 sequences; around 48% of these occur just once. Roughly 31% of the sample comes from the top ten. Specimen: blood. All receptors derive from a woman aged 55-70 years in good health.

This clonotype was seen repeatedly, ten times or more. The chain combines TRBV20-1 with TRBJ2-3; no definite D call. The V end was cut by 5 bases, the J end by 1 base, with 16 bases between. Germline assignment: CDR1 DFQATT and CDR2 SNEGSKA (reference sequence). This CDR3 has 15 amino acids. CDR3 DNA: TGCAGTGCTTTAAGCCCTCTAAAAGGCACAGATACGCAGTATTTT. It specifies CSALSPLKGTDTQYF.

This clonotype appeared a few times. The rearrangement uses TRBV29-1 and TRBJ2-7, with a tentative D call TRBD1 (6 bases). Germline-derived CDR1 and CDR2 are SQVTM and ANQGSEA. The CDR3 runs 14 residues. Between the trimmed V and J ends, which lost 6 bases and 3 bases, there was a span of 18 bases. The CDR3 bases are TGCAGCGTAGCTCGGGACATCCTAGACTACGAGCAGTACTTC. Protein product: CSVARDILDYEQYF.

The chain combines TRBV25-1 with TRBJ2-5; D might be TRBD1 (5 bases). TRBJ2-7 explains the end of the DNA better; the J call may be wrong. This CDR3 is 14 amino acids long. The germline V gene has CDR1 MGHDK and CDR2 SYGVNS. CDR3 in DNA: TGTGCCAGCAGGGAGCAGGGTAGCCGCTCCGAGCAGTACTTC. This encodes CASREQGSRSEQYF.

The genes are TRBV7-3 and TRBJ2-3; no clear D gene. Germline V gene sequence: CDR1 SGHTA, CDR2 FQGTGA. The V end lost 2 bases, the J end lost 4 bases, and 16 bases lay between the germline ends. There are 16 residues in the CDR3. The CDR3 DNA sequence: TGTGCCAGCAGCTTATCTGGGCCTAACCTTGCAGATACGCAGTATTTT. This codes for CASSLSGPNLADTQYF.

This clonotype was observed a handful of times. The chain combines TRBV5-5 with TRBJ2-5; 11 nucleotides align to TRBD2. Trimming cost V 0 bases and J 5 bases; bases outside gene matches: 3. This CDR3 comprises 15 residues. Germline V gives CDR1 SGHKS, CDR2 YYEKEE (reference sequence). In nucleotides, the CDR3 is TGTGCCAGCAGCTTGGGACTAGCGGGATTCGAGACCCAGTACTTC. As protein: CASSLGLAGFETQYF.

In this sample, this clonotype turned up a few times. One junction end does not reproduce the germline sequence, and a read error may be involved. The rearrangement joins TRBV7-7 to TRBJ2-3; 14 bases line up with TRBD2. CDR1 is SSHAT and CDR2 is FNYEAQ in the germline V gene (reference sequence). The CDR3 consists of 16 residues. The CDR3 protein is CASSYGLAGGADTQYF. As DNA, the CDR3 is TGTGCTAGCAGCTACGGACTAGCGGGAGGAGCAGATACGCAGTATTTT.

This clonotype was picked up a small number of times. V is TRBV25-1 and J is TRBJ1-4; 7 nucleotides line up with TRBD1. V shed 5 bases, J shed 8 bases, and the junction held 8 bases outside the gene matches. CDR1 and CDR2 from the germline V gene are MGHDK and SYGVNS. The CDR3 loop spans 14 amino acids. The CDR3 region is CASSPTGVQEKLFF. The CDR3 region has the DNA TGTGCCAGCAGTCCCACAGGGGTTCAAGAAAAACTGTTTTTT.

This clonotype was found a few times. The chain joins TRBV4-3 to TRBJ2-7; 10 positions agree with TRBD1. After removal of 1 base from V and 2 bases from J, the junction contained 5 bases not matched to a gene. Germline loops: CDR1 LGHNA, CDR2 YSLEER. The CDR3 spans 16 residues. CDR3 loop: CASSQGTGGAAYEQYF. The CDR3 bases are TGCGCCAGCAGCCAAGGGACAGGGGGTGCCGCCTACGAGCAGTACTTC.

The chain joins TRBV6-5 to TRBJ2-1, with D unresolved. V was cut by 5 bases and J by 8 bases, with 13 bases left in between. Germline V gene sequence: CDR1 MNHEY, CDR2 SVGAGI. There are 13 residues in the CDR3. CDR3 sequence reads: CASSDKGYDEQFF. Written as DNA, the CDR3 is TGTGCCAGCAGTGACAAGGGATACGATGAGCAGTTCTTC.

As concerns this clonotype: One junction end does not reproduce the germline sequence, and a read error may be involved. The rearrangement links TRBV24-1 to TRBJ2-3; TRBD2 is a possible D gene (5 bases). The germline CDR1 and CDR2 sequences are KGHDR and SFDVKD. CDR3 length equals 11 residues. The CDR3 DNA is TGTGCCATCAGTAGCGTGGATACGCAGTATTTT. It encodes CAISSVDTQYF.

The CDR3 loop reads CASSQGGGSSTDTQYF. CDR3 in DNA: TGTGCCAGCAGCCAAGGAGGCGGATCTAGCACAGATACGCAGTATTTT. The chain employs TRBV3-1 and TRBJ2-3; D is undetermined. The germline V and J ends were trimmed by 1 base and 0 bases, with 11 bases remaining between them. This CDR3 region has 16 residues. Per germline, CDR1 LGHDT and CDR2 YNNKEL (reference sequence).

This clonotype came up a few times. The chain couples TRBV7-9 to TRBJ2-1, with D unclear. Trimming shortened V by 2 bases and J by 2 bases, and 13 bases separated the two germline ends. Germline V lookup: CDR1 SEHNR, CDR2 FQNEAQ (reference sequence). The CDR3 consists of 16 residues. CDR3 nucleotides: TGTGCCAGCAGCTTAATGACACCTAAGACCTACAATGAGCAGTTCTTC. The encoded protein is CASSLMTPKTYNEQFF.

This chain connects TRBV28 to TRBJ2-5, with D perhaps matching TRBD1 or TRBD2 (6 bases each). Trimming pared 6 bases from V and 5 bases from J, leaving 19 bases between. CDR3 length: 15 amino acids. The germline gives CDR1 MDHEN, CDR2 SYDVKM. CDR3 region: CASRRGTLLLETQYF. CDR3 bases: TGTGCCAGCAGGCGCGGGACACTCCTACTCGAGACCCAGTACTTC.

This chain uses TRBV20-1 with TRBJ1-2, with 7 bases identical to TRBD1. Unmatched junction bases numbered 9, after V lost 5 bases and J lost 6 bases. CDR1 and CDR2 from the germline V gene are DFQATT and SNEGSKA (reference sequence). The CDR3 is made up of 13 amino acids. The CDR3 bases are TGCAGTGCTCCTCGGACAGGCGCAAATGGCTACACCTTC. It translates to CSAPRTGANGYTF.